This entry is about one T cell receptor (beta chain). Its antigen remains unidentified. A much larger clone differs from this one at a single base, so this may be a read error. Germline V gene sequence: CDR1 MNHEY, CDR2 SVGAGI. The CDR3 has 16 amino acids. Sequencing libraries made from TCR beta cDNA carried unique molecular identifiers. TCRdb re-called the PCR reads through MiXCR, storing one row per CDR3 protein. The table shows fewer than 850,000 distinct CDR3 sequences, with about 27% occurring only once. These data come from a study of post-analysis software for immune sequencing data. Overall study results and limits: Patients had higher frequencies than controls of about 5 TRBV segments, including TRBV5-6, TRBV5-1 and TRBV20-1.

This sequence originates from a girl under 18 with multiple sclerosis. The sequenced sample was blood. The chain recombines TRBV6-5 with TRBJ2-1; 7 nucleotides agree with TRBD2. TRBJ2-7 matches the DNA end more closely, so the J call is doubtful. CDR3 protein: CASSYWGGESYNEQYF. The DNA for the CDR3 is TGTGCCAGCAGTTACTGGGGGGGAGAGTCCTACAATGAGCAGTACTTC.